The sequence of this T cell receptor beta chain was determined in a study of early T cells in non-severe SARS-CoV-2 infection. Overall study context: From unsorted whole blood, bulk RNA was sequenced, and the chains remained unpaired. Study-wide points: Matching with VDJdb favored anti-spike CD8 responses (missing private and CD4 specificities).

The CDR3 runs to 11 residues. The ends were cut back, 5 bases at V and 6 bases at J, with 11 bases in the middle. The germline V gene has CDR1 SQVTM and CDR2 ANQGSEA. The protocol attached unique molecular identifiers to individual cDNA molecules. MiXCR was run by TCRdb on the 5' RACE reads, yielding one entry per CDR3 protein. The table lists 45,000 to 65,000 distinct CDR3 sequences, around 12% of them singletons. This clonotype was counted only a few times. Its antigen remains unidentified. This receptor was obtained from an adult who was a healthcare worker with PCR-confirmed SARS-CoV-2 infection or an uninfected control (not recorded which). The specimen was whole blood, collected at baseline. The chain has TRBV29-1 and TRBJ2-7; tentative D call: TRBD2 (6 bases). CDR3 DNA: TGCAGCGTTCCGGAGGGATTCGAGCAGTACTTC. It translates to CSVPEGFEQYF.